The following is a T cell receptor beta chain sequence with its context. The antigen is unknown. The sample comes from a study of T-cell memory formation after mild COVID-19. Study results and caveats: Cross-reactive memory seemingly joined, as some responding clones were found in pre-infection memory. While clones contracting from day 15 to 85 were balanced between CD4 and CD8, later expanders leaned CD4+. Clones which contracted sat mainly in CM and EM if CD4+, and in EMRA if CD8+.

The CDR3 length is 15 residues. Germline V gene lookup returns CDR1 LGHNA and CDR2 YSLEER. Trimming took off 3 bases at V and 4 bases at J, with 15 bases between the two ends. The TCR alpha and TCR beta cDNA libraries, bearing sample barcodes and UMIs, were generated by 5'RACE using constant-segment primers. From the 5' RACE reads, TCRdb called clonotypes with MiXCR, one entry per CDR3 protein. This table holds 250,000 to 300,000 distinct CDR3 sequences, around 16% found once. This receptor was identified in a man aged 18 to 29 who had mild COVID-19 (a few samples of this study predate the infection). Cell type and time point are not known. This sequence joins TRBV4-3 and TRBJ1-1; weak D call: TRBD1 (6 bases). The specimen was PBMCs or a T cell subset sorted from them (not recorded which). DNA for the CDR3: TGCGCCAGCAGCCAGATGACACGCAGGGGCACTGAAGCTTTCTTT. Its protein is CASSQMTRRGTEAFF.